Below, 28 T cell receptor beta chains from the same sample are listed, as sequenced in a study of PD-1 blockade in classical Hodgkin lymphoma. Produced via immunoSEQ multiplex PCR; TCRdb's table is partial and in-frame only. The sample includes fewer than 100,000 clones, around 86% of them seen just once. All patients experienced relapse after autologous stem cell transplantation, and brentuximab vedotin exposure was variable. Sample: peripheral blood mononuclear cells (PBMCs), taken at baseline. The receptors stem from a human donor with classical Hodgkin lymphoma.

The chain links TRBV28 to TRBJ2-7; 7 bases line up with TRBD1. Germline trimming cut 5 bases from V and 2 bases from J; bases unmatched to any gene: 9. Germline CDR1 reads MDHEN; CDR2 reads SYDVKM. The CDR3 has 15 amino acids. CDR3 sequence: CASSPLGQGAYEQYF. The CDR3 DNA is TGTGCCAGCAGTCCCCTGGGGCAGGGGGCCTACGAGCAGTACTTC.

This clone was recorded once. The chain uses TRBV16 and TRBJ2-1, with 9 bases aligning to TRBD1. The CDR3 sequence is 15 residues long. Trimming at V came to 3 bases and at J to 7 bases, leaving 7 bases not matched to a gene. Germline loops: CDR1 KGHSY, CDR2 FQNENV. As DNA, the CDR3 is TGTGCCAGCAGCCACAATGGGGACAGGGCGAATGAGCAGTTCTTC. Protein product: CASSHNGDRANEQFF.

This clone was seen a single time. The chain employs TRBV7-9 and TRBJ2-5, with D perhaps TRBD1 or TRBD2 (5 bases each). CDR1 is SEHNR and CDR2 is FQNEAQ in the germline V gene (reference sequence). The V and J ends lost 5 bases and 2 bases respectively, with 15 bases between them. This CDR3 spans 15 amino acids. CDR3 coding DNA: TGTGCCAGCAGCAGAGATCCGGGACGTCAAGAGACCCAGTACTTC. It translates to CASSRDPGRQETQYF.

The CDR3 DNA reads as TGTGCCAGCAGCTTAATGTCCGGGACGGGTTACTTC. Its protein product is CASSLMSGTGYF. This chain connects TRBV11-2 to TRBJ2-4; tentatively, D is TRBD1 or TRBD2 (5 bases each). Germline CDR1 reads SGHAT; CDR2 reads FQNNGV. V lost 2 bases, J lost 16 bases, and 15 bases lay in between. This CDR3 has 12 residues.

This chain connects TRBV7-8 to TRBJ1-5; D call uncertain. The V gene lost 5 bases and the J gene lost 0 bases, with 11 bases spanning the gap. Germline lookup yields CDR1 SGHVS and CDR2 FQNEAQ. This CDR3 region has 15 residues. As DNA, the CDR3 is TGTGCCAGCAGCCCCGGGTCACATAGCAATCAGCCCCAGCATTTT. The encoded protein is CASSPGSHSNQPQHF.

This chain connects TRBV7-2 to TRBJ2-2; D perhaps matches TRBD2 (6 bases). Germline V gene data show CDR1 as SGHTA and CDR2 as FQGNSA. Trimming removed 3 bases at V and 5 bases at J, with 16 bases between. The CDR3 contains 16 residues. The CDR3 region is CASSFTSGGGTGELFF. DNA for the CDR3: TGTGCCAGCAGCTTCACCTCTGGGGGAGGAACCGGGGAGCTGTTTTTT.

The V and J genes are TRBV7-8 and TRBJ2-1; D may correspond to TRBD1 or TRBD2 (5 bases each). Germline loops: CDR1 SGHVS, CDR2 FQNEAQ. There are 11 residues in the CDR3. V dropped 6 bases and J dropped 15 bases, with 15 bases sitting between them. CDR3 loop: CASSGDLLRFF. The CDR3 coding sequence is TGTGCCAGCAGTGGGGACCTTCTTCGGTTCTTC.

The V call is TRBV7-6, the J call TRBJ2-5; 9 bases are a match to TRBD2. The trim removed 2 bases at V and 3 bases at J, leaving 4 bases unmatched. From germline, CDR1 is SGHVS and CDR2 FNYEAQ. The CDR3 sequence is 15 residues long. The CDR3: CASSLFGGREETQYF. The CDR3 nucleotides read TGTGCCAGCAGCTTATTTGGCGGGAGGGAAGAGACCCAGTACTTC.

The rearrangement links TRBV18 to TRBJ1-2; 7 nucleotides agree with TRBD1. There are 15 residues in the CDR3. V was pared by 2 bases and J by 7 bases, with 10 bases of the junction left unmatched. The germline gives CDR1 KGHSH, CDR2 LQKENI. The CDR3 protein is CASSPITGERGGYTF. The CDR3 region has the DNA TGTGCCAGCTCACCAATTACAGGGGAAAGGGGTGGCTACACCTTC.

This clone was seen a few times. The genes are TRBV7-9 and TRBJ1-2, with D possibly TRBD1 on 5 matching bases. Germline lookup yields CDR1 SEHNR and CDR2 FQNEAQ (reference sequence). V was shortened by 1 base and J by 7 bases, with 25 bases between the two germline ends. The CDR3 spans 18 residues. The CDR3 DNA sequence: TGTGCCAGCAGCTTAGATAATTTCGGGACGGACCAGTACTTTGGCTACACCTTC. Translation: CASSLDNFGTDQYFGYTF.

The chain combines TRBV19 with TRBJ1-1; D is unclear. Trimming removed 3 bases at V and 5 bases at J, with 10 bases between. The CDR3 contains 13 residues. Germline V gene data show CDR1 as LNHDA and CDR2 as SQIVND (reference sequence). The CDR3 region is CASSMAFRTEAFF. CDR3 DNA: TGTGCCAGTAGTATGGCTTTCCGGACTGAAGCTTTCTTT.

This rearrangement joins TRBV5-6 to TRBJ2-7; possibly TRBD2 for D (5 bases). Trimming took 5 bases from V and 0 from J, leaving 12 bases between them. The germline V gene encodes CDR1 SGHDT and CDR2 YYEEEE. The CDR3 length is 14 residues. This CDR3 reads CASRKVGSSYEQYF. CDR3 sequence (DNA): TGTGCCAGCAGGAAAGTAGGGAGCTCCTACGAGCAGTACTTC. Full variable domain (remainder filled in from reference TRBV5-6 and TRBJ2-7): DAGVTQSPTHLIKTRGQQVTLRCSPKSGHDTVSWYQQALGQGPQFIFQYYEEEERQRGNFPDRFSGHQFPNYSSELNVNALLLGDSALYLCASRKVGSSYEQYFGPGTRLTVT.

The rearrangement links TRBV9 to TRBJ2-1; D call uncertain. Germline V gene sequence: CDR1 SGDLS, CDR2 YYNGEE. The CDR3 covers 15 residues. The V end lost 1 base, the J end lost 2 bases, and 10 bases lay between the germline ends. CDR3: CASSVSPDPYNEQFF. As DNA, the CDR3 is TGTGCCAGCAGCGTATCCCCCGACCCCTACAATGAGCAGTTCTTC.

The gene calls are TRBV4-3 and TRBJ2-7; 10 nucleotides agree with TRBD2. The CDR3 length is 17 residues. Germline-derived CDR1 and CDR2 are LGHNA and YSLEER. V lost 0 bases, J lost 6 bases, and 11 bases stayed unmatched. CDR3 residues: CASSQDTPSGSFREQYF. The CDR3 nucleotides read TGCGCCAGCAGCCAAGATACCCCTAGCGGGAGCTTTCGCGAGCAGTACTTC.

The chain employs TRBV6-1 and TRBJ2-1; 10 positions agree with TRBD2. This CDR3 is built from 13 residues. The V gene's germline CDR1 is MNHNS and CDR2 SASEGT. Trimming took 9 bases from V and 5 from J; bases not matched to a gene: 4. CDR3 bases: TGTGCCAGTAGTAGCGGGAGGAACAATGAGCAGTTCTTC. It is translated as CASSSGRNNEQFF.

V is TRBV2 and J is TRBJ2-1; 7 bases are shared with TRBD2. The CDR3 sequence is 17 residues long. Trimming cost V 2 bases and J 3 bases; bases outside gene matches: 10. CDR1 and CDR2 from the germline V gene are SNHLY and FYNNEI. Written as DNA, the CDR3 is TGTGCCAGCAGTGAACCTTTACTAGCGCCCGACTACAATGAGCAGTTCTTC. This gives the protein CASSEPLLAPDYNEQFF.

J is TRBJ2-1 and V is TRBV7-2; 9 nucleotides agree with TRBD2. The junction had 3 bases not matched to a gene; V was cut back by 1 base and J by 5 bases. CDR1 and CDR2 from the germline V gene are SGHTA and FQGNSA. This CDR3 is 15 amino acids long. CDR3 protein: CASSLVGLANNEQFF. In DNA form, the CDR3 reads TGTGCCAGCAGCTTAGTAGGACTAGCGAACAATGAGCAGTTCTTC.

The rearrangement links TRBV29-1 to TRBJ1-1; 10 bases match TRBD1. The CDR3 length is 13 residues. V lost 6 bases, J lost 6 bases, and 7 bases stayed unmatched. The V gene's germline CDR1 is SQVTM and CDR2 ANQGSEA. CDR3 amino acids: CSVRQGANSEAFF. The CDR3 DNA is TGCAGCGTGAGACAGGGGGCAAACTCTGAAGCTTTCTTT.

The CDR3 nucleotides are TGTGCCAGCAGCCAAGGCAAGGGACTCCGAAGGAATGAGCAGTTCTTC. This translates into CASSQGKGLRRNEQFF. The rearrangement links TRBV14 to TRBJ2-1; the D gene is possibly TRBD2 (6 bases). The CDR3 covers 16 residues. V was shortened by 1 base and J by 7 bases, with 17 bases between the two germline ends. The germline gives CDR1 SGHDN, CDR2 FVKESK. Looking up the rest from reference TRBV14 and TRBJ2-1 gives the full variable domain: EAGVTQFPSHSVIEKGQTVTLRCDPISGHDNLYWYRRVMGKEIKFLLHFVKESKQDESGMPNNRFLAERTGGTYSTLKVQPAELEDSGVYFCASSQGKGLRRNEQFFGPGTRLTVL.

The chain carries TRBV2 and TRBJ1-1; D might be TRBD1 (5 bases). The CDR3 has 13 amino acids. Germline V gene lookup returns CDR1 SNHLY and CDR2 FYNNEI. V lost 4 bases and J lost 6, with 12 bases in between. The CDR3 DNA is TGTGCCAGCAGTGGGGGGTCGGGAGCTGAAGCTTTCTTT. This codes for CASSGGSGAEAFF.

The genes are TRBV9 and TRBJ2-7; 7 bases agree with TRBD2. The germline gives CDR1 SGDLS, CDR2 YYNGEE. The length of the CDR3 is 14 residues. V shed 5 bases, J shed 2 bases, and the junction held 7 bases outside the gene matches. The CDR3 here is CASSSSGPAYEQYF. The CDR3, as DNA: TGTGCCAGCAGTTCTAGCGGCCCGGCCTACGAGCAGTACTTC.

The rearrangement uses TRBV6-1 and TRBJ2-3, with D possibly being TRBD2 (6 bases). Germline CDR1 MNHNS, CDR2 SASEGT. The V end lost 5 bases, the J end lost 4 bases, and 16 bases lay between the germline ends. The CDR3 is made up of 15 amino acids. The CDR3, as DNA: TGTGCCAGCAGTAGTGCTAGCGCTGGTCCAGATACGCAGTATTTT. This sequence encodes CASSSASAGPDTQYF.

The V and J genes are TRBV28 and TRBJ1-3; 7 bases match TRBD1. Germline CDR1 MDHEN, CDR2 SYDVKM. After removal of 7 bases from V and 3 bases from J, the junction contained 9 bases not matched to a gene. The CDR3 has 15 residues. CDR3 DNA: TGTGCCAGCATTCCCCACGGGACAGATGGAAACACCATATATTTT. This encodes CASIPHGTDGNTIYF.

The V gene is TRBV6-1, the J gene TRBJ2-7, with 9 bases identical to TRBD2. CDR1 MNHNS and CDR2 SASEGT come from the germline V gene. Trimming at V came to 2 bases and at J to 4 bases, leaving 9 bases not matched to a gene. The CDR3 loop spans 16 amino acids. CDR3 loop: CASSESRIAGAYEQYF. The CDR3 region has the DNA TGTGCCAGCAGTGAAAGTAGAATAGCGGGAGCTTACGAGCAGTACTTC.

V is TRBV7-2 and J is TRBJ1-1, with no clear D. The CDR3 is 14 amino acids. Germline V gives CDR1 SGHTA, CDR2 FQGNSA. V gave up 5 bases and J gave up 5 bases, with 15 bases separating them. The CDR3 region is CASSVGGVGTEAFF. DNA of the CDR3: TGTGCCAGCAGCGTAGGTGGGGTAGGGACTGAAGCTTTCTTT.

Written as DNA, the CDR3 is TGCGCCAGCAGCGGGGGCCGCCGACTAGCGGAAAAAGAGACCCAGTACTTC. It encodes CASSGGRRLAEKETQYF. The genes are TRBV5-1 and TRBJ2-5; the match to TRBD2 covers 9 bases. CDR1 SGHRS and CDR2 YFSETQ come from the germline V gene. This CDR3 region has 17 residues. The V and J ends lost 4 bases and 3 bases, in that order; junction bases with no gene match: 13.

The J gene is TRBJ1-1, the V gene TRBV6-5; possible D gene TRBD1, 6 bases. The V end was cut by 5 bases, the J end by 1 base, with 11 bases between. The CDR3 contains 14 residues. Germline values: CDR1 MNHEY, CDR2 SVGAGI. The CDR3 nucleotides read TGTGCCAGCAGTCGCTCGACAGGGAACACTGAAGCTTTCTTT. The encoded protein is CASSRSTGNTEAFF.

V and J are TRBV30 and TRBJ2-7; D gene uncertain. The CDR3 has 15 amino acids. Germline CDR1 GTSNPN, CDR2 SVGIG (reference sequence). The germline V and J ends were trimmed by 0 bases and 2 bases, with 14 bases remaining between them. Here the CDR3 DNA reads TGTGCCTGGAGTGTACAGTATAGCCTACCCTACGAGCAGTACTTC. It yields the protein CAWSVQYSLPYEQYF.